This T cell receptor (beta chain) is from a study of T cell changes during pregnancy in multiple sclerosis. Clones were sequenced by immunoSEQ multiplex PCR, and TCRdb holds only the in-frame ones, with some missing. The table has some 76,000 clones, over 90% seen once; the top ten hold 0.29%. Trimming took 2 bases from V and 4 from J, leaving 12 bases between them. CDR1 and CDR2 (germline): MNHNS, SASEGT. This CDR3 comprises 14 residues. The genes are TRBV6-1 and TRBJ2-7; D unclear. The receptor was isolated from a female donor with multiple sclerosis, enrolled in a pregnancy study. The sample consisted of CD4+ T cells from peripheral blood mononuclear cells, taken after pregnancy. This CDR3 is CASSEMWLEYEQYF. As DNA, the CDR3 is TGTGCCAGCAGTGAAATGTGGCTAGAGTACGAGCAGTACTTC.